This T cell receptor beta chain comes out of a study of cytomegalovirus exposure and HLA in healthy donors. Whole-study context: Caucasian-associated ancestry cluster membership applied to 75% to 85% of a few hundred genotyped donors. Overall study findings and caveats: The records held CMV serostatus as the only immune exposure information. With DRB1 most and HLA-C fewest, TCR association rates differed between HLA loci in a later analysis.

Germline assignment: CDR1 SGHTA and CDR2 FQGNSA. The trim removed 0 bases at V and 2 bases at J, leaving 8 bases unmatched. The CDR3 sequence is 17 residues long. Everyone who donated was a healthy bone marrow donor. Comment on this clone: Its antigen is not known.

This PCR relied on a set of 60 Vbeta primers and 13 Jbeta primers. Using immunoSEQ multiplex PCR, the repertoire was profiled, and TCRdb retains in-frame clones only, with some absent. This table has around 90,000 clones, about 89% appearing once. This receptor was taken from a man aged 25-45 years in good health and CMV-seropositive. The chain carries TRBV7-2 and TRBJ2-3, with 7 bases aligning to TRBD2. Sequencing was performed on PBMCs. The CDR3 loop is CASSLALAGASTDTQYF. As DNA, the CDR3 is TGTGCCAGCAGCTTAGCGCTGGCGGGAGCATCCACAGATACGCAGTATTTT.